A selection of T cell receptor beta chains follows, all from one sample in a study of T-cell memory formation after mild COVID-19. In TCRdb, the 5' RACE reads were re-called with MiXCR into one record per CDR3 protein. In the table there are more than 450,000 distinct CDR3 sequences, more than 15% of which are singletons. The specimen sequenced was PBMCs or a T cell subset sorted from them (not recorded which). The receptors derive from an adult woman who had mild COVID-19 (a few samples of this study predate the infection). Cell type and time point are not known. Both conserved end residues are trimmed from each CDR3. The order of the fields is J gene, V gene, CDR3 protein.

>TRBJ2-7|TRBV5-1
ASSPIGSGARNGYSYEQY
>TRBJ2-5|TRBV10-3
AMNRGREETQY
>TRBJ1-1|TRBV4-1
ASSSPREAF
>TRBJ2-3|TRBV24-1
ATSDAPGGKWDTQY
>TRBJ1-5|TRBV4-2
ASSQEATFFGNQPQH
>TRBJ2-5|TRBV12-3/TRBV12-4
ASSLGGGPLETQY
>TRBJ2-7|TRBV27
ASGISGGLEQY
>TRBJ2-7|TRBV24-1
AARQGAISEQY
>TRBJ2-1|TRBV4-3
ASSQDAGSSNEQF
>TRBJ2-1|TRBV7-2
ASSPDPLGSYNEQF
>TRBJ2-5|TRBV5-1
ASSLGSQGQETQY
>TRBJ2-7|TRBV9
ASSVGIYRTDYEQY
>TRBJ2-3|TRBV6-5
ASSRRPSGTREDTQY
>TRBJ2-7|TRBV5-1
ASSSFTRAGSSYEQY
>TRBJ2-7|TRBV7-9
ASSSPQGGPYEQY
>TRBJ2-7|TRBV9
ASSVATGQNEYEQY
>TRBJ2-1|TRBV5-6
ASSYTEYNEQF
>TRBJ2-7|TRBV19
ASSRGFDEQY
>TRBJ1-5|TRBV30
AWSVQRTGGQPQH
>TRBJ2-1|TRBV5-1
ASSLSGGDYNEQF